This TCR beta chain came from a study of blood T cells in healthy people across ages. The authors ran a second PCR of about 6 to 11 cycles using a sample-barcoded 5' primer and a J-beta primer mix. TCRdb re-derived calls from the 5' RACE reads in MiXCR, one entry per CDR3 protein. In the table there are roughly 1,300,000 distinct CDR3 sequences, approximately 59% of which are singletons. The sample taken for sequencing was blood. The sequence derives from a man younger than 30 in good health.

The CDR3 DNA reads TGCAGTGCTAGAGATCTTGATGAGGGTGGAACAGGGGGAACTGGGGCCAACGTCCTGACTTTC. Translation gives CSARDLDEGGTGGTGANVLTF. The chain combines TRBV20-1 with TRBJ2-6; 8 bases map to TRBD1. Germline values: CDR1 DFQATT, CDR2 SNEGSKA (reference sequence). The CDR3 runs 21 residues. V lost 0 bases to trimming and J lost 2 bases; unmatched junction nucleotides: 18.